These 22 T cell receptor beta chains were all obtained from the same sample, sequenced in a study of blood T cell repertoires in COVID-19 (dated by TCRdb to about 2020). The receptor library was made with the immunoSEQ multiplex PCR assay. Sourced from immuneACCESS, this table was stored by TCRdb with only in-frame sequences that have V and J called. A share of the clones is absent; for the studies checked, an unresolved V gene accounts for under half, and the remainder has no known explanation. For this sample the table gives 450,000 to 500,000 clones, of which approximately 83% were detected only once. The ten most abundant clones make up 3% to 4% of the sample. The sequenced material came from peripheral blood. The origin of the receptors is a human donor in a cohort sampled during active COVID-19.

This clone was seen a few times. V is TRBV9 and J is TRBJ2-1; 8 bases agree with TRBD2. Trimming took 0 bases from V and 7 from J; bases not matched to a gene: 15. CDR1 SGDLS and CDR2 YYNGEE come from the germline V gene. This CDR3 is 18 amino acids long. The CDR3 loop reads CASSVAHGGGHTGNEQFF. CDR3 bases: TGTGCCAGCAGCGTAGCTCACGGGGGGGGTCACACCGGGAATGAGCAGTTCTTC. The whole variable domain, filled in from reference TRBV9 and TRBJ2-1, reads DSGVTQTPKHLITATGQRVTLRCSPRSGDLSVYWYQQSLDQGLQFLIQYYNGEERAKGNILERFSAQQFPDLHSELNLSSLELGDSALYFCASSVAHGGGHTGNEQFFGPGTRLTVL.

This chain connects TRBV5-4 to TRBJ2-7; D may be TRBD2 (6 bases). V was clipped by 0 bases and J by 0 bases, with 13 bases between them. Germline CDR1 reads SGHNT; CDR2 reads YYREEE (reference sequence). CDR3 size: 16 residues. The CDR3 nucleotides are TGTGCCAGCAGCTTGGGACTTCGGGACTTCTCCTACGAGCAGTACTTC. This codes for CASSLGLRDFSYEQYF.

CDR3 DNA sequence: TGTGCCAGCAGCCCGACTAGCGGGTGGTCCGGGGAGCTGTTTTTT. It specifies CASSPTSGWSGELFF. The chain uses TRBV5-5 and TRBJ2-2; 10 positions agree with TRBD2. The CDR3 totals 15 residues. V shed 4 bases and J 6 bases; nucleotides not matched to a gene: 6. The germline V gene encodes CDR1 SGHKS and CDR2 YYEKEE (reference sequence).

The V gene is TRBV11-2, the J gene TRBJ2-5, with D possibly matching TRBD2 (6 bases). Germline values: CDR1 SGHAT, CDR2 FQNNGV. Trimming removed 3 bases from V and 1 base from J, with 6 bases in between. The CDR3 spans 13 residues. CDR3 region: CASSFGGQETQYF. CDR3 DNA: TGTGCCAGCAGCTTCGGGGGCCAAGAGACCCAGTACTTC.

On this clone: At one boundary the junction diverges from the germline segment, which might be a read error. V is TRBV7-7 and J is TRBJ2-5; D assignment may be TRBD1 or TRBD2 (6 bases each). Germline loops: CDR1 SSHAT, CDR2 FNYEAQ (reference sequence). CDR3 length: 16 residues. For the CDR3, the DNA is TGTGCTAGCAGCTTAGGGGGTGCGGGGTACCAAGAGACCCAGTACTTC. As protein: CASSLGGAGYQETQYF.

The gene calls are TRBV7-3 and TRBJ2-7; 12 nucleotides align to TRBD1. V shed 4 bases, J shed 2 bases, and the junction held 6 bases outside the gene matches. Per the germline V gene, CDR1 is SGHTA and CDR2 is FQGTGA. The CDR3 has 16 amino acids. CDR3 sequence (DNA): TGTGCCAGCAGCTCCGCCGGGACAGGGGGCCCCTACGAGCAGTACTTC. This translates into CASSSAGTGGPYEQYF.

Here the CDR3 DNA reads TGTGCCAGCAGCCTAGGACTAGCGGGAGGGGAGGGAGAGACCCAGTACTTC. This encodes CASSLGLAGGEGETQYF. The V gene is TRBV5-4, the J gene TRBJ2-5; 15 bases map to TRBD2. J was trimmed by 4 bases and V by 4 bases; bases with no gene match: 8. CDR1 and CDR2 (germline): SGHNT, YYREEE (reference sequence). This CDR3 region has 17 residues. Looking up the rest from reference TRBV5-4 and TRBJ2-5 gives the full variable domain: ETGVTQSPTHLIKTRGQQVTLRCSSQSGHNTVSWYQQALGQGPQFIFQYYREEENGRGNFPPRFSGLQFPNYSSELNVNALELDDSALYLCASSLGLAGGEGETQYFGPGTRLLVL.

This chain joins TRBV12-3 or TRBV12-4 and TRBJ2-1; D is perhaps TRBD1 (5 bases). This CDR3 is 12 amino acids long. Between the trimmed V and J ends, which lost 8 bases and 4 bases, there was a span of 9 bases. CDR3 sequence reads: CASLQGYNEQFF. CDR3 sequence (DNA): TGTGCCAGCCTTCAGGGATACAATGAGCAGTTCTTC.

The CDR3 DNA is TGTGCCAGCAGCTTGGCCCTAAAAGCAGGGGGAAGCAATCAGCCCCAGCATTTT. Translating gives CASSLALKAGGSNQPQHF. The chain carries TRBV5-8 and TRBJ1-5, with 7 nucleotides matching TRBD1. This CDR3 is 18 amino acids long. Unmatched junction bases numbered 10, after V lost 0 bases and J lost 1 base. Per germline, CDR1 SGHTS and CDR2 YDEGEE.

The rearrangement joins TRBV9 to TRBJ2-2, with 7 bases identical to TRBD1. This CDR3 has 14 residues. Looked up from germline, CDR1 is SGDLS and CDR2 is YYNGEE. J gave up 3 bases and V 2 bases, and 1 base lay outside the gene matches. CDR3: CASSVQGDTGELFF. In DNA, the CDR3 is TGTGCCAGCAGCGTTCAGGGGGACACCGGGGAGCTGTTTTTT.

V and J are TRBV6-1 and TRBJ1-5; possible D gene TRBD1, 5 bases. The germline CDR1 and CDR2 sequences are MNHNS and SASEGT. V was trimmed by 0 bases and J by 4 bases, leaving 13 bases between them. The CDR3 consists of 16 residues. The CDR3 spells CASSEALQGGNQPQHF. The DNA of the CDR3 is TGTGCCAGCAGTGAAGCGTTGCAGGGAGGTAATCAGCCCCAGCATTTT.

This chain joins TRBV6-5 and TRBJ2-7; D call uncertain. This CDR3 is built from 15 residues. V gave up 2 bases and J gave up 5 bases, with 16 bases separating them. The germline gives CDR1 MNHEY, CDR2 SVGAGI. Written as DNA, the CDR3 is TGTGCCAGCAGTTACGGTGCCTGGAGCGACCACGAGCAGTACTTC. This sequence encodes CASSYGAWSDHEQYF.

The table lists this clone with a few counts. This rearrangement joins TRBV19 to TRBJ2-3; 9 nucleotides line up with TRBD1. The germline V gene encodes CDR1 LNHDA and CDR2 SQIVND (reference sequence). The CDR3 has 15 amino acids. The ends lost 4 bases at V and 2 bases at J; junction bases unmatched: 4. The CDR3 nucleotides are TGTGCCAGTAGTAACAGGGGGCTCCCCACAGATACGCAGTATTTT. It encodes CASSNRGLPTDTQYF.

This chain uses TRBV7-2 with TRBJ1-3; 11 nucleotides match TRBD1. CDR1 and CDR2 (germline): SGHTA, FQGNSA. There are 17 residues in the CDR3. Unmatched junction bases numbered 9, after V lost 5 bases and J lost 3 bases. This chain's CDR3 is CASSTRPGTGGGNTIYF. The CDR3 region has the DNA TGTGCCAGCAGCACCCGCCCCGGGACAGGGGGTGGAAACACCATATATTTT.

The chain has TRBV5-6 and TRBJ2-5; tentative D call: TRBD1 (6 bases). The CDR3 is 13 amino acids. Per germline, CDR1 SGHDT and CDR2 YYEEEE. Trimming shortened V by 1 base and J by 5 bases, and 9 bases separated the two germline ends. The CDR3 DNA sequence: TGTGCCAGCAGCTTGACAGGGCGGGAGACCCAGTACTTC. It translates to CASSLTGRETQYF.

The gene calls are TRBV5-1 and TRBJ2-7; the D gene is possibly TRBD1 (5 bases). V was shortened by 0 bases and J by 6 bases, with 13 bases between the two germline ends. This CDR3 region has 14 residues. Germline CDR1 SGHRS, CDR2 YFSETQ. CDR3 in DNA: TGCGCCAGCAGCTTGGTTGCCGAAGGGGCCGAGCAGTACTTC. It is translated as CASSLVAEGAEQYF.

CDR3 coding DNA: TGTGCCAGTAGCCCGCCCGGGGGCGGGAGTATCTACGAGCAGTACTTC. Its protein is CASSPPGGGSIYEQYF. J is TRBJ2-7 and V is TRBV19, with D maybe TRBD2 (7 bases). Germline V gene data show CDR1 as LNHDA and CDR2 as SQIVND (reference sequence). The CDR3 is 16 residues long. V was cut by 6 bases and J by 3 bases, with 21 bases left in between.

The CDR3 DNA is TGTGCCTGGGGGAGTAGCAGTCCCACCTACGAGCAGTACTTC. This translates into CAWGSSSPTYEQYF. V gene TRBV30 combines with J gene TRBJ2-7; perhaps TRBD2 as D (5 bases). The CDR3 runs to 14 residues. CDR1 and CDR2 from the germline V gene are GTSNPN and SVGIG (reference sequence). V was shortened by 5 bases and J by 2 bases, with 16 bases between the two germline ends.

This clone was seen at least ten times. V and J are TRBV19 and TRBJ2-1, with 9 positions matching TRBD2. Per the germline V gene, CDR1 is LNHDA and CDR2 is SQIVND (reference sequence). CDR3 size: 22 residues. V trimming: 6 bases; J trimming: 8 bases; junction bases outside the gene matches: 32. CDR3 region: CASSKTRGRGLAYVRMSDEQFF. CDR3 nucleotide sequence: TGTGCCAGTAGCAAAACCCGCGGACGGGGACTAGCTTATGTCCGGATGTCCGATGAGCAGTTCTTC.

The CDR3: CASSLFFGLAGRYNEQFF. CDR3 nucleotides: TGTGCCAGCAGTTTATTTTTCGGCCTAGCGGGACGATACAATGAGCAGTTCTTC. The chain employs TRBV28 and TRBJ2-1; TRBD2 matches 9 bases. Losses at the gene ends were 1 base for V and 4 bases for J; bases not matched to a gene: 11. The germline gives CDR1 MDHEN, CDR2 SYDVKM. This CDR3 spans 18 amino acids.

The CDR3: CASSQGAVYGYTF. CDR3 nucleotide sequence: TGTGCCAGCTCGCAGGGGGCTGTCTATGGCTACACCTTC. The gene calls are TRBV25-1 and TRBJ1-2; 8 nucleotides align to TRBD1. The CDR3 has 13 amino acids. The junction had 6 bases not matched to a gene; V was cut back by 8 bases and J by 4 bases. CDR1 and CDR2 from the germline V gene are MGHDK and SYGVNS.

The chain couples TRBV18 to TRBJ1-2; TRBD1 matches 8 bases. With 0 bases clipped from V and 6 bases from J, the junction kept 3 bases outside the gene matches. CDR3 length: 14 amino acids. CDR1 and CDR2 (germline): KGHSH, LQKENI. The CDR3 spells CASSPPDRENGYTF. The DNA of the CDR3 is TGTGCCAGCTCACCACCGGACAGGGAAAATGGCTACACCTTC.